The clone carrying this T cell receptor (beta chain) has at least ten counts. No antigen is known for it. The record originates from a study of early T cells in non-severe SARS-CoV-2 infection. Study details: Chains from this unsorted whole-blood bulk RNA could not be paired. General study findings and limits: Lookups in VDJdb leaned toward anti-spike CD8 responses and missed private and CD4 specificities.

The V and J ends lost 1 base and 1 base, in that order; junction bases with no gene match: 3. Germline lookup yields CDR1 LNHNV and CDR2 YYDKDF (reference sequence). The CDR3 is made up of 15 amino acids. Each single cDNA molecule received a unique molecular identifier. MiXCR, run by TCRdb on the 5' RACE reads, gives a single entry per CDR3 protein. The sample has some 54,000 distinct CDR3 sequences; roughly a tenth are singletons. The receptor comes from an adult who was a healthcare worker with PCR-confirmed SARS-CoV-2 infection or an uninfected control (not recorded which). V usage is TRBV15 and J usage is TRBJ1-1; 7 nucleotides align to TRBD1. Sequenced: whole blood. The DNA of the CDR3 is TGTGCCACCAGCAGAGTGCGGACAGGGAACACTGAAGCTTTCTTT. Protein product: CATSRVRTGNTEAFF. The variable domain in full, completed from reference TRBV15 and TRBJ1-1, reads DAMVIQNPRYQVTQFGKPVTLSCSQTLNHNVMYWYQQKSSQAPKLLFHYYDKDFNNEADTPDNFQSRRPNTSFCFLDIRSPGLGDTAMYLCATSRVRTGNTEAFFGQGTRLTVV.